Detailed here is one TCR beta chain. This entry comes from a study of blood T cells in healthy people across ages. The germline CDR1 and CDR2 sequences are GTSNPN and SVGIG (reference sequence). CDR3 length: 14 residues. The V end lost 0 bases, the J end lost 5 bases, and 13 bases lay between the germline ends. Together with a sample-barcoded 5' primer, a J-beta primer mix was included in a second PCR lasting about 7 to 11 cycles. MiXCR, run by TCRdb on the 5' RACE reads, gives a single entry per CDR3 protein. Of about 580,000 distinct CDR3 sequences listed, 40% to 50% were seen once; the top ten hold 20% to 25%.

The clonotype originates from a man older than 75 in good health. The chain carries TRBV30 and TRBJ1-2; D is ambiguous. The sequenced sample consisted of blood. Here the CDR3 DNA reads TGTGCCTGGAGTGTGGGGTTTGGGAGGTATGGCTACACCTTC. It specifies CAWSVGFGRYGYTF.